The source of this T cell receptor (beta chain) is a study of blood T cell repertoires in COVID-19. The CDR3 spans 13 residues. The ends were cut back, 5 bases at V and 4 bases at J, with 11 bases in the middle. Germline CDR1 reads LGHDT; CDR2 reads YNNKEL (reference sequence). The table came from immunoSEQ multiplex PCR; TCRdb's copy has only in-frame clones and leaves some out. The data hold 100,000 to 150,000 clones, with about four fifths observed a single time. This chain links TRBV3-1 (or the pseudogene TRBV3-2) with TRBJ2-5; D remains unclear. What was sequenced was peripheral blood. The receptor's source is a man in his forties or fifties with active or convalescent COVID-19. The chain's CDR3 is CASSGGMGETQYF. CDR3 DNA: TGTGCCAGCAGCGGCGGTATGGGAGAGACCCAGTACTTC.